This T cell receptor beta chain was sequenced for a study of blood T cell repertoires in COVID-19. Using immunoSEQ multiplex PCR, the repertoire was profiled, and TCRdb retains in-frame clones only, with some absent. The sample holds about 270,000 clones, approximately 90% seen once. Germline assignment: CDR1 SGHRS and CDR2 YFSETQ. V lost 5 bases, J lost 4 bases, and 18 bases lay in between. This CDR3 has 16 amino acids. Sequenced input: PBMCs or T cells enriched from blood (not recorded which). The V call is TRBV5-1, the J call TRBJ2-2, with TRBD2 as a possible D gene (6 bases). This receptor was identified in an older woman in a cohort exposed to, infected with or recovered from COVID-19 (not recorded which). CDR3 amino acids: CASSPPGRRATGELFF. The CDR3 nucleotides are TGCGCCAGCAGTCCCCCGGGACGGAGGGCCACCGGGGAGCTGTTTTTT.